The rows below give T cell receptor beta chains drawn from one sample of a study of CXCR3-negative and CXCR3-positive naive CD8 T cells. TCRdb reprocessed the 5' RACE reads and stores each CDR3 protein as one record, lacking DNA. The sample data list more than 75,000 distinct CDR3 sequences. Sequenced input: naive CXCR3+ CD8+ T cells from blood. The receptors stem from a human donor in good health. Some clones in this sample may be carry-over from other donors' samples. CDR3s include the opening cysteine and the closing phenylalanine or tryptophan. Fields, in order: V gene, J gene, CDR3 protein.

TRBV7-8	TRBJ2-3	CASTHLGGPRGSGTDTQYF
TRBV4-1	TRBJ2-3	CASSQEAGRHTQYF
TRBV29-1	TRBJ2-7	CSVELGYEQYF
TRBV29-1	TRBJ2-1	CSVTGTSGISVNEQFF
TRBV6-2/TRBV6-3	TRBJ1-1	CASSYTNTEAFF
TRBV27	TRBJ2-5	CASSLSGTSGGQEETQYF
TRBV28	TRBJ2-1	CASITLFSGGVDEQFF
TRBV7-9	TRBJ2-7	CASRSGTGTYEQYF
TRBV7-8	TRBJ1-1	CASTELLDTYMNTEAFF
TRBV6-5	TRBJ2-3	CASSYLGGSTDTQYF
TRBV20-1	TRBJ2-1	CSASSYSSSYNEQFF
TRBV29-1	TRBJ1-1	CSVDGGSLNTEAFF
TRBV10-3	TRBJ2-7	CAIALQGTYEQYF
TRBV15	TRBJ1-2	CATSRANRPANYGYTF
TRBV6-2/TRBV6-3	TRBJ2-1	CASSYRGLYNEQFF
TRBV30	TRBJ1-1	CAWSASKDMNTEAFF
TRBV7-9	TRBJ2-1	CASSLSVANEQFF
TRBV6-6	TRBJ2-1	CASSTTPGQADEQFF